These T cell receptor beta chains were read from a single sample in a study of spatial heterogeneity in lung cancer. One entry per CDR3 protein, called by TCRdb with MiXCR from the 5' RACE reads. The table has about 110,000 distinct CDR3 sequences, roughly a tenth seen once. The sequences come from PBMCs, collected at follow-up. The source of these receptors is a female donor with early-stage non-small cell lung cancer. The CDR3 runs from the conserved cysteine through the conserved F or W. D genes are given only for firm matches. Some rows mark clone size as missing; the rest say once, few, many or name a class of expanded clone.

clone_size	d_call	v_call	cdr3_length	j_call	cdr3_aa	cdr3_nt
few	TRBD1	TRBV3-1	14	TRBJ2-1	CASSQPTGDNEQFF	TGTGCCAGCAGCCAACCTACAGGGGACAATGAGCAGTTCTTC
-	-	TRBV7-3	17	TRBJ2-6	CASSPQSQGSGANVLTF	TGTGCCAGCAGCCCTCAGAGTCAAGGTTCGGGGGCCAACGTCCTGACTTTC
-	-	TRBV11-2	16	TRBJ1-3	CASSYSLGRTGNTIYF	TGTGCCAGCAGCTATAGCCTGGGCCGGACTGGAAACACCATATATTTT
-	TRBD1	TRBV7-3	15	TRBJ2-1	CASSYDRGGFNEQFF	TGTGCCAGCAGCTACGACAGGGGAGGTTTCAATGAGCAGTTCTTC
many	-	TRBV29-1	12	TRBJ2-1	CSVVYSRNEQFF	TGCAGCGTTGTCTATAGCCGGAATGAGCAGTTCTTC
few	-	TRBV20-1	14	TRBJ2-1	CSASTGGPYNEQFF	TGCAGTGCTAGTACGGGGGGCCCCTACAATGAGCAGTTCTTC
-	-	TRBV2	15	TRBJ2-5	CASSRAVPPTETQYF	TGTGCCAGCAGTCGGGCCGTCCCCCCAACTGAGACCCAGTACTTC
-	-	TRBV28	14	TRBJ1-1	CASSLFRVDTEAFF	TGTGCCAGCAGTTTGTTCAGGGTGGACACTGAAGCTTTCTTT
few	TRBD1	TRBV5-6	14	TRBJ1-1	CASSSQGVNTEAFF	TGTGCCAGCAGCTCACAGGGGGTGAACACTGAAGCTTTCTTT
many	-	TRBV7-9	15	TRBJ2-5	CASSLVGQPPETQYF	TGTGCCAGCAGCTTAGTAGGACAGCCACCCGAGACCCAGTACTTC
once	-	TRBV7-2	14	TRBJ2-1	CASSPSSSHIEQFF	TGTGCCAGCAGCCCGTCTTCAAGTCACATTGAGCAGTTCTTC
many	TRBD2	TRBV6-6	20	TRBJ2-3	CASSQRRGAGGRFSTDTQYF	TGTGCCAGCAGCCAACGCCGGGGGGCGGGAGGCCGCTTTAGCACAGATACGCAGTATTTT
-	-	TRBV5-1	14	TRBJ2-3	CASSLPGTVNTQYF	TGCGCCAGCAGCTTGCCCGGGACCGTCAACACGCAGTATTTT
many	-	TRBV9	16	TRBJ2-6	CASSVGPGTGANVLTF	TGTGCCAGCAGCGTAGGTCCAGGGACTGGGGCCAACGTCCTGACTTTC
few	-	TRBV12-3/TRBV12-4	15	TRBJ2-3	CASSFGRGATDTQYF	TGTGCCAGCAGTTTCGGTCGCGGGGCGACAGATACGCAGTATTTT
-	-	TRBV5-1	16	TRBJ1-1	CASSLAERGLNTEAFF	TGCGCCAGCAGCTTGGCCGAGAGGGGACTGAACACTGAAGCTTTCTTT
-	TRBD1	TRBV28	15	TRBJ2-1	CASSFQTGAYNEQFF	TGTGCCAGCAGTTTTCAGACAGGGGCCTACAATGAGCAGTTCTTC
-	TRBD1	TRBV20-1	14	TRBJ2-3	CSAAGQGVTDTQYF	TGCAGTGCTGCAGGACAGGGGGTCACAGATACGCAGTATTTT
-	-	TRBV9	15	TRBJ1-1	CASSVRAQMNTEAFF	TGTGCCAGCAGCGTACGGGCACAGATGAACACTGAAGCTTTCTTT
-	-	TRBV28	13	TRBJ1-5	CASHQGRVQPQHF	TGTGCCAGCCATCAGGGTCGTGTTCAGCCCCAGCATTTT
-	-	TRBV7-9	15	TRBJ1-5	CASSLGAGLNQPQHF	TGTGCCAGCAGCTTAGGCGCAGGGTTGAATCAGCCCCAGCATTTT
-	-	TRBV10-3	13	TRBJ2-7	CAISESVIYEQYF	TGTGCCATCAGTGAGTCGGTGATATACGAGCAGTACTTC
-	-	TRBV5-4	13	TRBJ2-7	CASSGLPQYEQYF	TGTGCCAGCAGCGGTCTGCCCCAATACGAGCAGTACTTC
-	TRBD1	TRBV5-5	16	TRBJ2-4	CASSLAFSGQGNIQYF	TGTGCCAGCAGCTTGGCCTTTTCGGGACAGGGAAACATTCAGTACTTC
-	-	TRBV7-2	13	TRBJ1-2	CASSFPPALGYTF	TGTGCCAGCAGCTTTCCCCCGGCCCTTGGCTACACCTTC
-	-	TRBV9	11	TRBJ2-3	CASSALGTQYF	TGTGCCAGCAGCGCCCTTGGTACGCAGTATTTT
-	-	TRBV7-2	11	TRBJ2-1	CASSARARQFF	TGTGCCAGCTCGGCGCGGGCCCGCCAGTTCTTC
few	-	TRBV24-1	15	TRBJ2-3	CATSDFTSPTDTQYF	TGTGCCACCAGTGATTTTACTAGCCCCACAGATACGCAGTATTTT
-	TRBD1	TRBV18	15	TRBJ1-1	CASSPRQGGSTEAFF	TGTGCCAGCTCACCTCGACAGGGAGGGAGCACTGAAGCTTTCTTT
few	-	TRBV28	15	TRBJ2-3	CASSFPAQNTDTQYF	TGTGCCAGCAGTTTTCCGGCCCAGAATACAGATACGCAGTATTTT
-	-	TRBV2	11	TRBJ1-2	CASTFTYGYTF	TGTGCCAGCACCTTTACCTATGGCTACACCTTC
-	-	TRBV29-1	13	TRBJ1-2	CSVGIRDGGGYTF	TGCAGCGTTGGGATCAGGGACGGCGGTGGCTACACCTTC
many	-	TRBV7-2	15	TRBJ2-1	CASSLSLSSYNEQFF	TGTGCCAGCAGCCTCAGCCTGAGCTCCTACAATGAGCAGTTCTTC
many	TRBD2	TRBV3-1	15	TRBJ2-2	CASSRLARGSGELFF	TGTGCCAGCAGCCGACTAGCGAGGGGGTCCGGGGAGCTGTTTTTT
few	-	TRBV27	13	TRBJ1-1	CGGPRHSISEAFF	TGCGGGGGGCCCAGGCATAGCATCTCTGAAGCTTTCTTT
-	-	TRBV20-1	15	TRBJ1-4	CRASDRRSSEEKLFF	TGCAGAGCTAGCGACAGGAGAAGTTCGGAGGAAAAACTGTTTTTT
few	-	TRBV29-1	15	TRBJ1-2	CSILQQVIPGGGYTF	TGCAGCATCCTCCAGCAGGTGATCCCTGGGGGTGGCTACACCTTC
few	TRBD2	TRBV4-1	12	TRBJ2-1	CASSQVPGGPAF	TGCGCCAGCAGCCAAGTTCCGGGAGGGCCGGCCTTC
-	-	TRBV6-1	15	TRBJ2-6	CASSVNRAGANVLTF	TGTGCCAGCAGTGTCAACAGGGCTGGGGCCAACGTCCTGACTTTC
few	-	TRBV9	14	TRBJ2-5	CASSVRVSRETQYF	TGTGCCAGCAGCGTGCGTGTTTCTCGAGAGACCCAGTACTTC
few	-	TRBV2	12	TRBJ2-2	CASKADPGELFF	TGTGCCAGCAAGGCTGACCCCGGGGAGCTGTTTTTT
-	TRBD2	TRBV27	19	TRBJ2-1	CASSPGTSGRIPHYNEQFF	TGTGCCAGCAGTCCTGGGACTAGCGGGAGGATTCCCCACTACAATGAGCAGTTCTTC
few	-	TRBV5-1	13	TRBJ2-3	CASQTSGTDTQYF	TGCGCCAGCCAGACTAGTGGCACAGATACGCAGTATTTT
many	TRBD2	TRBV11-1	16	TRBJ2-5	CASSSLFGLAAETQYF	TGTGCCAGCAGCTCACTATTTGGACTAGCCGCGGAGACCCAGTACTTC
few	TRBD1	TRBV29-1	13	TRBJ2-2	CSVVGRGPGELFF	TGCAGCGTTGTAGGCAGGGGGCCCGGGGAGCTGTTTTTT
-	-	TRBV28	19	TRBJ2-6	CASSRTGSWSPSGANALTF	TGTGCCAGCAGTCGCACCGGCAGCTGGTCCCCCTCTGGGGCCAACGCCCTGACTTTC
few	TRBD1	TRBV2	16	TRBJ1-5	CASDLQGGNSNQPQHF	TGTGCCAGCGACCTACAGGGGGGCAATAGCAATCAGCCCCAGCATTTT
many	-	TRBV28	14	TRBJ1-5	CASSLGQSNQPQHF	TGTGCCAGCAGTTTAGGGCAGTCCAATCAGCCCCAGCATTTT
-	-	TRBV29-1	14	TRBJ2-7	CSVEGRAGSYEQYF	TGCAGCGTTGAAGGTAGGGCCGGGAGCTACGAGCAGTACTTC
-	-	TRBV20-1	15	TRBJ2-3	CSASVLSISTDTQYF	TGCAGTGCTAGTGTTCTATCCATTAGCACAGATACGCAGTATTTT